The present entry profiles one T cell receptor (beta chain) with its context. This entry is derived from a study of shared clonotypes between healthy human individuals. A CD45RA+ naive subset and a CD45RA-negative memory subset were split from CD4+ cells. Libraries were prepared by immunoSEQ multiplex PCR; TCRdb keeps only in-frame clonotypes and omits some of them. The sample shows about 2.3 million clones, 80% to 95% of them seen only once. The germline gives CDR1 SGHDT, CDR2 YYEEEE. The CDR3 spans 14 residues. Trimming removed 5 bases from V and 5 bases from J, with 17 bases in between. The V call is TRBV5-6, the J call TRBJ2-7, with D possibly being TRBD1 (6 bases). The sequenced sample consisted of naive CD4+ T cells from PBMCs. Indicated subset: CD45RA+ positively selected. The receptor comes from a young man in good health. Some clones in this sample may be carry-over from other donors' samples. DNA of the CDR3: TGTGCCAGCAGTGGGCAGGGGAACTGGGACGAGCAGTACTTC. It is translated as CASSGQGNWDEQYF.